This is a list of T cell receptor beta chains from one sample in a study of cytomegalovirus exposure and HLA in healthy donors. Clones were read by immunoSEQ multiplex PCR, and TCRdb kept only the in-frame ones, dropping some. The data hold about 190,000 clones, with roughly an eighth observed a single time. The specimen was PBMCs. The receptors stem from a man in his fifties in good health and CMV-seropositive. Both conserved end residues are part of each CDR3. D genes are given only for firm matches. Some rows mark clone size as missing; the rest say once, few, many or name a class of expanded clone.

V,size,D,J,DNA,CDR3
TRBV5-4,few,.,TRBJ2-6,TGTGCCAGCAGCTATAGGAGGTCTGGGGCCAACGTCCTGACTTTC,CASSYRRSGANVLTF
TRBV7-8,few,TRBD1,TRBJ1-2,TGTGCCAGCAGCCCACGGGACAGCATAAACTATGGCTACACCTTC,CASSPRDSINYGYTF
TRBV7-6,.,.,TRBJ2-7,TGTGCCAGCAGCTTAACAGGAAGCGAGCAGTACTTC,CASSLTGSEQYF
TRBV7-2,few,TRBD1,TRBJ2-7,TGTGCCAGCAGCTTCGACAGGGGGCCCGAGCAGTACTTC,CASSFDRGPEQYF
TRBV5-4,.,TRBD2,TRBJ2-3,TGTGCCAGCAGCCCGGGGGGAGGGACCATTACAGATACGCAGTATTTT,CASSPGGGTITDTQYF
TRBV5-1,.,TRBD2,TRBJ2-7,TGCGCCAGCAGCTCCTTGGCGACTAGCGGGGGCTCCCTTAGGCCAGGAAACGAGCAGTACTTC,CASSSLATSGGSLRPGNEQYF
TRBV2,few,TRBD1,TRBJ2-2,TGTGCCAGCAGTCCCACCGGGACAGGGGCGGGCACCGGGGAGCTGTTTTTT,CASSPTGTGAGTGELFF
TRBV6-6,few,.,TRBJ1-6,TGTGCCAGCGCGAAGGGGATGCAGTTGGGTTCACCCCTCCACTTT,CASAKGMQLGSPLHF
TRBV4-1,.,TRBD1,TRBJ1-2,TGCGCCAGCAGCCCCTTCTGGACAGGGACGAACTCAAACTATGGCTACACCTTC,CASSPFWTGTNSNYGYTF
TRBV19,few,TRBD2,TRBJ2-1,TGTGCCAGTAGTATAGAGGTTCGGGGGGGCAGGAACAATGAGCAGTTCTTC,CASSIEVRGGRNNEQFF
TRBV2,.,.,TRBJ2-1,TGTGCCAGCAGTGTAGAGTACAATGAGCAGTTCTTC,CASSVEYNEQFF
TRBV9,.,.,TRBJ1-3,TGTGCCAGCAGCCCGGGGACTTCCAGCTCTGGAAACACCATATATTTT,CASSPGTSSSGNTIYF
TRBV7-7,few,.,TRBJ2-3,TGTGCCAGCAGTCAAGCAGGCCCCGCAGATACGCAGTATTTT,CASSQAGPADTQYF
TRBV5-4,few,.,TRBJ2-7,TGTGCCAGCAGCTTGGGGGGCGGGGCCGAGCAGTACTTC,CASSLGGGAEQYF
TRBV5-1,few,.,TRBJ2-5,TGCGCCAGCAGCGAATCTAGCGAAGGGACCCAGTACTTC,CASSESSEGTQYF
TRBV4-3,few,TRBD1,TRBJ2-4,TGCGCCAGCAGCCAAGGGGACAGGGGAACCAAAAACATTCAGTACTTC,CASSQGDRGTKNIQYF
TRBV5-4,few,.,TRBJ1-1,TGTGCCAGCAGCTTGGAGCAGAGAGGGCGCACTGAAGCTTTCTTT,CASSLEQRGRTEAFF
TRBV19,few,.,TRBJ1-2,TGTGCCAGTAGTATAGATCCGGCCGGAGGGGATGGCTACACCTTC,CASSIDPAGGDGYTF
TRBV19,few,.,TRBJ1-1,TGTGCCAGTAGGCGCGGCCCGAACACTGAAGCTTTCTTT,CASRRGPNTEAFF
TRBV7-3,few,TRBD1,TRBJ1-6,TGTGCCAGCAGCGCGAGCCGGGACAGGAATTCACCCCTCCACTTT,CASSASRDRNSPLHF
TRBV7-2,.,TRBD1,TRBJ2-5,TGTGCCAGCAGTCCACAGGGGTTCCCAGAGACCCAGTACTTC,CASSPQGFPETQYF
TRBV11-2,.,.,TRBJ1-2,TGTGCCAGCAGCTTAGGCGGCTTGGATGGCTACACCTTC,CASSLGGLDGYTF
TRBV4-1,.,.,TRBJ2-5,TGCGCCAGCAGCCAAGATCCAGGGATCGGCAAGACCCAGTACTTC,CASSQDPGIGKTQYF
TRBV7-2,.,TRBD1,TRBJ1-4,TGTGCCAGCAGCTGGGGACAGGGCTTCAATGAAAAACTGTTTTTT,CASSWGQGFNEKLFF
TRBV6-5,.,.,TRBJ2-2,TGTGCCAGCAGTTACTCGTCGCGGCCTAGCACCGGGGAGCTGTTTTTT,CASSYSSRPSTGELFF
TRBV5-4,.,.,TRBJ2-5,TGTGCCAGCAGCGCGCCGGGGGAGACCCAGTACTTC,CASSAPGETQYF
TRBV6-5,.,TRBD1,TRBJ1-6,TGTGCCAGCAGTTACTCAGGGACAGCTAATAATTCACCCCTCCACTTT,CASSYSGTANNSPLHF
TRBV6-1,few,TRBD1,TRBJ1-1,TGTGCCAGCAACCAGGGGGTTTTCACTGAAGCTTTCTTT,CASNQGVFTEAFF
TRBV7-3,.,.,TRBJ1-1,TGTGCCAGCAGCTTGACAGGATACACTGAAGCTTTCTTT,CASSLTGYTEAFF
TRBV19,.,.,TRBJ1-5,TGTGCCAGTAGTACCTCCGCGGGGAGTCAGCCCCAGCATTTT,CASSTSAGSQPQHF
TRBV2,.,TRBD1,TRBJ2-5,TGTGTCAGCAGTGGGGACAGCCAGGAGACCCAGTACTTC,CVSSGDSQETQYF
TRBV5-1,.,TRBD1,TRBJ2-2,TGCGCCAGCAGCGACCCGGGACAGTCCCCCGGGGAGCTGTTTTTT,CASSDPGQSPGELFF
TRBV20-1,few,.,TRBJ1-2,TGCAGTGCCCCCGGGGGCTACACCTTC,CSAPGGYTF
TRBV4-3,few,TRBD1,TRBJ2-5,TGCGCCAGCAGCCATGGGACAGGGTTGCGAGAGACCCAGTACTTC,CASSHGTGLRETQYF
TRBV28,.,.,TRBJ1-1,TGTGCCAGCAGACCCCCGGTTGTGAACACTGAAGCTTTCTTT,CASRPPVVNTEAFF
TRBV4-3,.,.,TRBJ2-3,TGCGCCAGCAGCCAAGGCATGTCGGCTAGCCCCCGCACAGATACGCAGTATTTT,CASSQGMSASPRTDTQYF
TRBV9,.,.,TRBJ1-4,TGTGCCAGCAGCCTTCAAGGGGGAACTAATGAAAAACTGTTTTTT,CASSLQGGTNEKLFF
TRBV7-2,.,.,TRBJ1-2,TGTGCCAGCAGCTTAGTGGCAGGGGAGGGCTATGGCTACACCTTC,CASSLVAGEGYGYTF
TRBV5-1,.,TRBD1,TRBJ2-1,TGCGCCAGCAGCTCCCCGGGACAGGGAGTTCCATGGATCTTC,CASSSPGQGVPWIF
TRBV19,few,.,TRBJ2-7,TGTGCCAGTGGGGCAGGGATCACATACGAGCAGTACTTC,CASGAGITYEQYF
TRBV21-1,few,.,TRBJ2-7,TGTGCCAGCAGCAAAGAGCTTTGGACAGGGGCCTACGAGCAGTACTTC,CASSKELWTGAYEQYF
TRBV4-2,.,TRBD2,TRBJ2-3,TGTGCCAGCAGCCGACTAGCGGAACCTAGCACAGATACGCAGTATTTT,CASSRLAEPSTDTQYF
TRBV19,.,TRBD1,TRBJ1-2,TGTGCCAGTAGTAGCCCCGGGACAGGGAGTGGCTACACCTTC,CASSSPGTGSGYTF
TRBV7-9,few,TRBD2,TRBJ2-3,TGTGCCAGCAGCTTGGGGGGGTTCACAGATACGCAGTATTTT,CASSLGGFTDTQYF
TRBV5-1,.,TRBD2,TRBJ2-5,TGCGCCAGCAGCTTGGAAGCGCGGGGGGGTAAAGAGACCCAGTACTTC,CASSLEARGGKETQYF
TRBV5-1,few,TRBD2,TRBJ2-1,TGCGCCAGCGGGCCGGGACTAGCGGGGGGACGTTACAATGAGCAGTTCTTC,CASGPGLAGGRYNEQFF
TRBV14,.,.,TRBJ1-4,TGTGCCAGCAGCCAAGATTCCCAGGGAGGTCGTGAAAAACTGTTTTTT,CASSQDSQGGREKLFF
TRBV4-1,few,TRBD2,TRBJ2-5,TGCGCCAGCAGCCGAAGCGGGGGGGCCGGAGAGACCCAGTACTTC,CASSRSGGAGETQYF
TRBV2,few,TRBD1,TRBJ2-2,TGTGCCAGCAGGGAAAACAGGGGAATCACCGGGGAGCTGTTTTTT,CASRENRGITGELFF
TRBV5-1,few,.,TRBJ1-3,TGCGCCAGCAGCTTGGTTTCGTCCTCTGGAAACACCATATATTTT,CASSLVSSSGNTIYF
TRBV5-1,.,.,TRBJ2-1,TGCGCCAGCAGCTTGGACCAGGTTGGAAATGAGCAGTTCTTC,CASSLDQVGNEQFF
TRBV25-1,.,TRBD1,TRBJ1-2,TGTGCCAGCAGTGAATTCGAGGGACAGGGAATCAATGGCTACACCTTC,CASSEFEGQGINGYTF
TRBV5-1,.,TRBD2,TRBJ2-1,TGCGCCAGCAGCCCTAGCGGAACCTACAATGAGCAGTTCTTC,CASSPSGTYNEQFF
TRBV30,.,.,TRBJ1-2,TGTGCCTGGAGTGTCCAGAATGCCTATGGCTACACCTTC,CAWSVQNAYGYTF
TRBV7-9,.,.,TRBJ2-3,TGTGCCAGCAGCAACGGACGGACTCCGACGCAGTATTTT,CASSNGRTPTQYF
TRBV9,.,.,TRBJ2-3,TGTGCCAGCAGCGTAACAGCGGGCGGCACAGATACGCAGTATTTT,CASSVTAGGTDTQYF
TRBV18,few,TRBD1,TRBJ2-7,TGTGCCAGCTCACCAACGTGGGACAGGGCCTACGAGCAGTACTTC,CASSPTWDRAYEQYF
TRBV9,.,TRBD1,TRBJ2-7,TGTGCCAGCAGCGTAGGCCCACAGGGGAGTTCCTACGAGCAGTACTTC,CASSVGPQGSSYEQYF
TRBV6-5,few,.,TRBJ1-4,TGTGCCAACCGCAGGGGCGGCGGGAGGAATGAAAAACTGTTTTTT,CANRRGGGRNEKLFF
TRBV5-6,few,.,TRBJ2-5,TGTGCCAGCAGCTCCGGACAGCCTAGAGAGACCCAGTACTTC,CASSSGQPRETQYF